This TCR beta chain comes out of a study of Tregs in tolerant kidney transplant recipients. Sequencing used immunoSEQ multiplex PCR; TCRdb keeps in-frame clones, though not all of them. This sample's table reports about 15,000 clones. Concerning this clone itself: Its antigen is undetermined. The observed sequence ends 3 residues before the CDR3 terminus, with the missing tail filled in from the germline J gene.

Related graft donors supplied nonmyeloablative bone marrow transplants, and mixed chimerism was transient. Overall study results and limits: Few patients were studied, so findings need validation in larger groups. This study did not directly address biological reproducibility.

Trimming took off 1 base at V and 6 bases at J, with 16 bases between the two ends. This CDR3 has 14 residues. Germline values: CDR1 DFQATT, CDR2 SNEGSKA (reference sequence). The clonotype comes from a human patient who received a combined kidney and bone marrow transplant. Some T cells here may be from the graft donor. The material was CD4+ T cells from blood (PBMCs), obtained 12 months after the transplant. This chain uses TRBV20-1 with TRBJ2-7; D call uncertain. CDR3 DNA, as far as it was read: TGCAGTGCTAGAGGTAGCAAAGACCTCTCCGAG. Amino acids: CSARGSKDLSE. The full-length CDR3 reads as CSARGSKDLSEQYF.